The text below deals with one T cell receptor beta chain. Generated by immunoSEQ multiplex PCR, the TCRdb table keeps only in-frame clones and is missing some. The sample lists 350,000 to 450,000 clones; 83% were seen once. The sample comes from a study of Ad26.COV2.S vaccination and SARS-CoV-2 variants. Described treatment: 15 to 20 received Ad26.COV2.S at low or high dose, single or two shots; about 5 received placebo; per-sample allocation not given. Samples were taken on day 63 after the first vaccine or placebo injection. Between the trimmed V and J ends, which lost 8 bases and 7 bases, there was a span of 17 bases. This CDR3 has 13 amino acids. In germline, CDR1 is MGHRA, CDR2 YSYEKL.

The input for sequencing was peripheral blood, taken in a trial of Ad26.COV2.S vaccine versus placebo. The sequence was obtained from a person aged 18-65 years who received the Ad26.COV2.S COVID-19 vaccine or a placebo. The genes are TRBV4-1 and TRBJ2-5, with D unclear. CDR3 coding DNA: TGCGCCAGCGGCGAGACGTCCCTGGGGACCCAGTACTTC. Its translation is CASGETSLGTQYF.